The 14 T cell receptor beta chains listed next were all sequenced from one sample in a study of T cells in women clearing cervical HPV infection. Clones were read by immunoSEQ multiplex PCR, and TCRdb kept only the in-frame ones, dropping some. The sample features fewer than 15,000 clones, with approximately 10% in its top ten. The sample comprised blood buffy coat. These receptors came from a woman between 18 and 70 years old with a cervical HPV16 infection that either progressed to CIN3+ or cleared (not recorded which).

With regard to this clone: With the read ending 3 residues before the CDR3 end, the germline J gene is used to fill in that end. The chain is built from TRBV19 and TRBJ2-3; 10 bases line up with TRBD1. The germline gives CDR1 LNHDA, CDR2 SQIVND (reference sequence). CDR3 size: 16 residues. The CDR3: CASSPSGQGIQETQYF. The DNA read from the CDR3 is TGTGCCAGTAGCCCATCGGGACAGGGGATTCAAGAGACG.

Details on this clone: The read comes to an end 3 residues before the CDR3 does, leaving the germline J gene to fill in the end. The chain joins TRBV6-2 or TRBV6-3 to TRBJ2-6; 8 bases agree with TRBD1. This CDR3 region has 15 residues. Per the germline V gene, CDR1 is MNHEY and CDR2 is SVGEGT. The ends lost 5 bases at V and 0 bases at J; junction bases unmatched: 0. This CDR3 is CASSDRGSGANVLTF. The sequenced CDR3 bases are TGTGCCAGCAGTGACAGGGGCTCTGGGGCCAACGTC.

Points on this clone: The read comes to an end 3 residues before the CDR3 does, leaving the germline J gene to fill in the end. The chain recombines TRBV7-2 with TRBJ1-2; TRBD1 is a possible D gene (6 bases). Trimming took off 5 bases at V and 2 bases at J, with 12 bases between the two ends. The CDR3 has 14 amino acids. Germline assignment: CDR1 SGHTA and CDR2 FQGNSA. The CDR3 reads CASSPGQGNYGYTF. CDR3 DNA (partial): TGTGCCAGCAGCCCGGGGCAGGGGAACTATGGC.

With respect to this clone: The missing CDR3 end, 3 residues past where the read stops, is filled in from the germline J gene. The identical CDR3 is also encoded by other nucleotide sequences in the sample. The chain is built from TRBV5-1 and TRBJ2-3, with TRBD1 matching over 7 bases. The CDR3 spans 13 residues. Germline CDR1 and CDR2: SGHRS and YFSETQ. V lost 3 bases to trimming and J lost 3 bases; unmatched junction nucleotides: 1. CDR3: CASSSQGTDTQYF. CDR3 DNA, as far as it was read: TGCGCCAGCAGCTCACAGGGGACAGATACG.

About this clone itself: The read stops 3 residues short of the end of the CDR3; the missing end is completed from the germline J gene. This chain links TRBV7-9 with TRBJ2-4; weak D call: TRBD1 (5 bases). Germline V gene data show CDR1 as SEHNR and CDR2 as FQNEAQ (reference sequence). This CDR3 is 14 amino acids long. The CDR3 is CASSRPQGYYGQYF. Incomplete CDR3 DNA: TGTGCCAGCAGCAGGCCGCAGGGCTACTATGGT.

Details on this clone: The DNA ends 3 residues before the CDR3 does, and the rest of the CDR3 is filled in from the germline J gene. The rearrangement links TRBV19 to TRBJ2-1, with D perhaps TRBD1 (5 bases). There are 15 residues in the CDR3. The germline gives CDR1 LNHDA, CDR2 SQIVND (reference sequence). Trimming left V 7 bases short and J 0 bases short, with 13 bases between. The part of the CDR3 DNA that was read is TGTGCCAGTAACCTAGACAGCAGCTCCTACAATGAG. Translated, it gives CASNLDSSSYNE. The CDR3 in full is CASNLDSSSYNEQFF.

Comment on this clone: Read sequence stops 3 residues before the CDR3 end, and the germline J gene provides the missing end. This rearrangement joins TRBV30 to TRBJ2-2; 9 nucleotides align to TRBD1. Trimming took 4 bases from V and 6 from J; bases not matched to a gene: 15. The CDR3 loop spans 17 amino acids. The germline gives CDR1 GTSNPN, CDR2 SVGIG (reference sequence). The CDR3 protein is CAWTGPGGQGRAGELFF. The sequenced CDR3 bases are TGTGCCTGGACCGGTCCCGGGGGACAGGGACGGGCCGGGGAG.

Details on this clone: The read falls 3 residues short of the CDR3 end, and the missing part is taken from the germline J gene. The chain links TRBV20-1 to TRBJ2-3; the D gene is possibly TRBD1 (6 bases). CDR3 length: 14 amino acids. Germline-derived CDR1 and CDR2 are DFQATT and SNEGSKA (reference sequence). The sequenced CDR3 bases are TGCAGTGCTACCTCAGGACAGTACAATCAGCCG. As protein: CSATSGQYNQP. The full CDR3 protein reads CSATSGQYNQPQYF.

In regard to this clone: The read finishes 3 residues shy of the CDR3 end, and the germline J gene is used to complete it. This sequence joins TRBV29-1 and TRBJ2-1, with 12 positions matching TRBD1. V was clipped by 2 bases and J by 9 bases; unmatched bases: 8. In germline, CDR1 is SQVTM, CDR2 ANQGSEA. The CDR3 covers 15 residues. Here the CDR3 reads CSVEPPGQGAGEQFF. CDR3 DNA (partial): TGCAGCGTTGAACCTCCGGGACAGGGGGCCGGTGAG.

To note about this clone: The CDR3 extends 3 residues past the end of the read, so its final part is completed from the germline J gene. The chain employs TRBV2 and TRBJ1-2, with D possibly being TRBD1 (5 bases). This CDR3 is built from 13 residues. CDR1 SNHLY and CDR2 FYNNEI come from the germline V gene. This chain's CDR3 is CASSGQGIEGYTF. CDR3 DNA, as far as it was read: TGTGCCAGCAGTGGTCAGGGTATTGAGGGC.

Comment on this clone: The missing CDR3 end, 3 residues past where the read stops, is filled in from the germline J gene. V is TRBV3-1 (or the pseudogene TRBV3-2) and J is TRBJ2-4; possible D gene TRBD1, 6 bases. V was shortened by 6 bases and J by 0 bases, with 21 bases between the two germline ends. The CDR3 consists of 18 residues. Germline loops: CDR1 LGHDT, CDR2 YNNKEL (reference sequence). The DNA read from the CDR3 is TGTGCCAGCAGTCTAACCGGGACACCATCCCTAGCCAAAAACATT. Encoded protein: CASSLTGTPSLAKNI. The whole CDR3 protein is CASSLTGTPSLAKNIQYF.

Comment on this clone: The read stops 3 residues short of the end of the CDR3; the missing end is completed from the germline J gene. V usage is TRBV19 and J usage is TRBJ1-5; D is ambiguous. The CDR3 spans 15 residues. Germline CDR1 and CDR2: LNHDA and SQIVND (reference sequence). Trimming cost V 6 bases and J 3 bases, with 15 bases left between them. The CDR3 reads CASSPGERNNQPQHF. The DNA read from the CDR3 is TGTGCCAGTAGCCCCGGTGAGCGCAACAATCAGCCC.

This clone is identified as medium-sized (0.01 to 0.1%) from frequency. The CDR3 DNA, read in part, is TGCAGCGTTGATGGGGGCCCCGAGACC. Its translation: CSVDGGPET. Given in full, the CDR3 is CSVDGGPETQYF. The J gene is TRBJ2-5, the V gene TRBV29-1, with D perhaps TRBD1 (6 bases). The read ends 3 residues shy of where the CDR3 ends; the end is completed using the germline J gene. The CDR3 totals 12 residues. V was pared by 3 bases and J by 5 bases, with 10 bases between. The germline V gene has CDR1 SQVTM and CDR2 ANQGSEA.

As for this clone: Read data end 3 residues before the CDR3 end; the end is taken from the germline J gene. V gene TRBV5-5 combines with J gene TRBJ1-2; TRBD1 aligns across 10 bases. The CDR3 consists of 15 residues. The germline gives CDR1 SGHKS, CDR2 YYEKEE (reference sequence). With 4 bases clipped from V and 5 bases from J, the junction kept 8 bases outside the gene matches. The CDR3 loop reads CASSRRQGASYGYTF. CDR3 DNA, as far as it was read: TGTGCCAGCAGCAGACGACAGGGGGCGTCTTATGGC.